The next 24 T cell receptor beta chains were all read from a single sample in a study of cytomegalovirus exposure and HLA in healthy donors. PCR amplification relied on 60 Vbeta primers (plus 13 Jbeta primers). The protocol was immunoSEQ multiplex PCR, while the TCRdb copy is restricted to in-frame clones and leaves out a portion. Here the sample spans 130,000 or so clones, 73% being singletons. The material sequenced was PBMCs. The source is a middle-aged woman in good health and CMV-seropositive.

The rearrangement uses TRBV5-4 and TRBJ2-5; 12 bases align to TRBD2. The tail of the sequence fits TRBJ2-7 better, so the J call may be wrong. There are 14 residues in the CDR3. In germline, CDR1 is SGHNT, CDR2 YYREEE (reference sequence). CDR3 loop: CASSRTSGAYEQYF. DNA for the CDR3: TGTGCCAGCAGTCGGACTAGCGGGGCCTACGAGCAGTACTTC.

The rearrangement links TRBV5-1 to TRBJ2-1; possible D gene TRBD2, 6 bases. Trimming pared 0 bases from V and 4 bases from J, leaving 8 bases between. The CDR3 is 14 residues long. Germline V gene lookup returns CDR1 SGHRS and CDR2 YFSETQ. The CDR3 DNA reads TGCGCCAGCAGCTTGGGGGAGGATTACAATGAGCAGTTCTTC. This gives the protein CASSLGEDYNEQFF.

The chain links TRBV28 to TRBJ1-1; 8 nucleotides align to TRBD1. The junction had 13 bases not matched to a gene; V was cut back by 7 bases and J by 9 bases. The CDR3 contains 14 residues. The germline V gene encodes CDR1 MDHEN and CDR2 SYDVKM. In DNA form, the CDR3 reads TGTGCCAGCATTACCCCCGACAGGGGAGGAAAAGCTTTCTTT. Translated, it gives CASITPDRGGKAFF.

J is TRBJ2-2 and V is TRBV7-9; TRBD2 aligns across 12 bases. This CDR3 region has 15 residues. V lost 3 bases, J lost 5 bases, and 1 base stayed unmatched. CDR1 SEHNR and CDR2 FQNEAQ come from the germline V gene (reference sequence). Here the CDR3 reads CASSFTSGRTGELFF. CDR3 nucleotide sequence: TGTGCCAGCAGCTTTACTAGCGGGAGGACCGGGGAGCTGTTTTTT.

The rearrangement joins TRBV23-1 to TRBJ2-5; 9 bases are a match to TRBD2. TRBV23-1 is an ORF, with its function uncertain. The CDR3 has 17 residues. J gave up 5 bases and V 2 bases, and 12 bases lay outside the gene matches. DNA for the CDR3: TGCGCCAGCAGTCAACCCCGGGGCGGGAGGGTTTTGGAGACCCAGTACTTC. Amino acids: CASSQPRGGRVLETQYF.

This sequence joins TRBV7-9 and TRBJ1-2; weak D call: TRBD1 (6 bases). The CDR3 totals 18 residues. The germline gives CDR1 SEHNR, CDR2 FQNEAQ (reference sequence). Trimming stripped 5 bases from V and 3 bases from J, with 25 bases between. CDR3 DNA: TGTGCCAGCAGCCCAGTAGGCAGACGGGCTGGGGGCGACTATGGCTACACCTTC. Amino acid sequence: CASSPVGRRAGGDYGYTF.

The chain employs TRBV13 and TRBJ2-7; D gene ambiguous. Germline CDR1 is PRHDT and CDR2 is FYEKMQ (reference sequence). This CDR3 is 14 amino acids long. V dropped 5 bases and J dropped 5 bases, with 16 bases sitting between them. CDR3 nucleotide sequence: TGTGCCAGCAGCCTTTCCGGAGTCCCGGACGAGCAGTACTTC. The encoded protein is CASSLSGVPDEQYF. Using reference TRBV13 and TRBJ2-7 for the parts outside the CDR3, the full variable domain is AAGVIQSPRHLIKEKRETATLKCYPIPRHDTVYWYQQGPGQDPQFLISFYEKMQSDKGSIPDRFSAQQFSDYHSELNMSSLELGDSALYFCASSLSGVPDEQYFGPGTRLTVT.

For the CDR3, the DNA is TGTGCCAGCAGCCGGGGGGCTTCGGAGACCCAGTACTTC. It codes for CASSRGASETQYF. V gene TRBV13 combines with J gene TRBJ2-5, with a tentative D call TRBD2 (7 bases). The V end was cut by 5 bases, the J end by 5 bases, with 12 bases between. Germline CDR1 is PRHDT and CDR2 is FYEKMQ (reference sequence). The CDR3 is made up of 13 amino acids.

V gene TRBV7-3 combines with J gene TRBJ1-1; D might be TRBD1 (5 bases). The germline V gene has CDR1 SGHTA and CDR2 FQGTGA. CDR3 length equals 16 residues. Between the trimmed V and J ends, which lost 1 base and 4 bases, there was a span of 16 bases. The CDR3 loop reads CASSLNAPRVVTEAFF. CDR3 sequence (DNA): TGTGCCAGCAGCTTAAACGCTCCCAGGGTGGTCACTGAAGCTTTCTTT.

This chain joins TRBV7-3 and TRBJ2-1, with D possibly TRBD2 on 5 matching bases. The CDR3 covers 16 residues. Between the trimmed V and J ends, which lost 2 bases and 0 bases, there was a span of 11 bases. Germline CDR1 and CDR2: SGHTA and FQGTGA. DNA for the CDR3: TGTGCCAGCAGCTTAGTCCCTACTAGCTCCTACAATGAGCAGTTCTTC. Protein: CASSLVPTSSYNEQFF.

The chain's CDR3 is CASSRQENTGELFF. CDR3 DNA: TGTGCCAGCAGTCGACAGGAGAACACCGGGGAGCTGTTTTTT. The J gene is TRBJ2-2, the V gene TRBV6-5, with D possibly TRBD1 on 6 matching bases. The ends were cut back, 5 bases at V and 1 base at J, with 8 bases in the middle. Looked up from germline, CDR1 is MNHEY and CDR2 is SVGAGI. The CDR3 contains 14 residues.

The chain employs TRBV27 and TRBJ2-1; 7 bases map to TRBD1. This CDR3 contains 12 residues. Trimming at V came to 7 bases and at J to 5 bases, leaving 2 bases not matched to a gene. CDR1 and CDR2 (germline): MNHEY, SMNVEV (reference sequence). DNA for the CDR3: TGTGCCAGCAACACAGGGGACAATGAGCAGTTCTTC. Translation: CASNTGDNEQFF.

This clone was counted only a few times. This chain uses TRBV19 with TRBJ2-3; D call uncertain. V was shortened by 3 bases and J by 0 bases, with 10 bases between the two germline ends. The CDR3 length is 15 residues. Germline V gives CDR1 LNHDA, CDR2 SQIVND (reference sequence). CDR3 protein: CASSIQLTSTDTQYF. Written as DNA, the CDR3 is TGTGCCAGTAGTATTCAACTCACTAGCACAGATACGCAGTATTTT.

The chain links TRBV28 to TRBJ1-2, with D perhaps TRBD1 (6 bases). Trimming removed 7 bases from V and 0 bases from J, with 15 bases in between. Germline V lookup: CDR1 MDHEN, CDR2 SYDVKM. The CDR3 is made up of 15 amino acids. The CDR3 region has the DNA TGTGCCAGCACCCAACAGGGCTCAGCTAACTATGGCTACACCTTC. Its translation is CASTQQGSANYGYTF.

This clone has more than one count but fewer than ten. This chain links TRBV5-1 with TRBJ2-3; the match to TRBD1 covers 7 bases. Germline V gene lookup returns CDR1 SGHRS and CDR2 YFSETQ. V lost 4 bases and J lost 1; bases outside the gene matches: 12. This CDR3 contains 17 residues. In DNA, the CDR3 is TGCGCCAGCAGCCCACCACAAGGGACAGACGGCACAGATACGCAGTATTTT. Translated: CASSPPQGTDGTDTQYF.

This CDR3 is CASSEGTVVLGTYEQYF. CDR3 sequence (DNA): TGTGCCAGCAGCGAAGGGACAGTGGTCCTCGGCACCTACGAGCAGTACTTC. The chain links TRBV7-2 to TRBJ2-7; 7 bases fit TRBD1. The CDR3 covers 17 residues. Germline V gives CDR1 SGHTA, CDR2 FQGNSA. J lost 2 bases, V lost 5 bases, and 15 bases had no gene match.

This rearrangement joins TRBV9 to TRBJ2-5; TRBD1 matches at 8 bases. Unmatched junction bases numbered 4, after V lost 0 bases and J lost 6 bases. The CDR3 loop spans 14 amino acids. Germline-derived CDR1 and CDR2 are SGDLS and YYNGEE. CDR3 nucleotides: TGTGCCAGCAGCGTAGATCAGGGGGCGAAGACCCAGTACTTC. It specifies CASSVDQGAKTQYF.

This chain joins TRBV7-6 and TRBJ1-1; the D gene is possibly TRBD1 (6 bases). This CDR3 comprises 16 residues. V shed 1 base and J shed 8 bases, with 20 bases lying between them. From germline, CDR1 is SGHVS and CDR2 FNYEAQ. The CDR3 DNA sequence: TGTGCCAGCAGCTTAGGAGCAGTTCAGGGTAGGGGGGAAGCTTTCTTT. Amino acid sequence: CASSLGAVQGRGEAFF.

This chain links TRBV6-5 with TRBJ1-1; D unresolved. Trimming shortened V by 4 bases and J by 7 bases, and 7 bases separated the two germline ends. CDR3 size: 11 residues. Germline lookup yields CDR1 MNHEY and CDR2 SVGAGI. The CDR3 DNA follows: TGTGCCAGCAGTTCCCCCCGTGAAGCTTTCTTT. This sequence encodes CASSSPREAFF.

The chain uses TRBV6-5 and TRBJ1-2; weak D call: TRBD1 (5 bases). Deletions cut 4 bases from V and 8 bases from J, with 14 bases between. Germline lookup yields CDR1 MNHEY and CDR2 SVGAGI. This CDR3 spans 13 amino acids. Here the CDR3 DNA reads TGTGCCAGCAGTTCCGGGGGGTCCAGCGGCTACACCTTC. This translates into CASSSGGSSGYTF.

V and J are TRBV6-5 and TRBJ2-7; D is possibly TRBD1 (6 bases). Trimming shortened V by 0 bases and J by 5 bases, and 17 bases separated the two germline ends. The CDR3 is 16 residues long. Germline assignment: CDR1 MNHEY and CDR2 SVGAGI. This chain's CDR3 is CASSYSRTALWDEQYF. The CDR3 region has the DNA TGTGCCAGCAGTTACTCACGGACAGCTCTTTGGGACGAGCAGTACTTC.

This clone occurred once. At one of its ends the junction is not consistent with the germline gene, which may arise from a read error. The same CDR3 can be traced to other DNA sequences in this sample. The DNA for the CDR3 is TGTGCCAGCAGTTTTTCCGGGACAGGGTTGTATGGCTACACCTTT. Its translation is CASSFSGTGLYGYTF. V and J are TRBV27 and TRBJ1-2; 9 bases line up with TRBD1. Germline CDR1 is MNHEY and CDR2 is SMNVEV (reference sequence). This CDR3 is built from 15 residues.

The rearrangement links TRBV4-2 to TRBJ2-5; no definite D call. The CDR3 spans 15 residues. The V end lost 0 bases, the J end lost 3 bases, and 11 bases lay between the germline ends. Germline V gene data show CDR1 as LGHNA and CDR2 as YNFKEQ. CDR3 DNA: TGTGCCAGCAGCCAAGATGCGTACCTTGAAGAGACCCAGTACTTC. Translation: CASSQDAYLEETQYF.

The V and J genes are TRBV7-9 and TRBJ2-7; 9 bases are a match to TRBD1. Germline CDR1 and CDR2: SEHNR and FQNEAQ (reference sequence). With 7 bases clipped from V and 5 bases from J, the junction kept 6 bases outside the gene matches. The CDR3 sequence is 13 residues long. DNA of the CDR3: TGTGCCAGCACCGGGACAGGGCGGAACGAGCAGTACTTC. Translating gives CASTGTGRNEQYF.